Following are 7 T cell receptor beta chains from one sample sequenced in a study of cytomegalovirus exposure and HLA in healthy donors. 13 Jbeta primers and 60 Vbeta primers were used for the PCR. Libraries were prepared by immunoSEQ multiplex PCR; TCRdb keeps only in-frame clonotypes and omits some of them. Seen here are some 84,000 clones, roughly 80% observed once, and the top ten hold roughly 2%. The sequencing input was PBMCs. All receptors derive from a boy between 10 and 17 years old in good health and CMV-seronegative.

The chain joins TRBV15 to TRBJ1-5; 7 bases align to TRBD1. Germline V CDR1 and CDR2: LNHNV, YYDKDF (reference sequence). This CDR3 has 15 residues. Trimming took 0 bases from V and 4 from J; bases not matched to a gene: 3. The CDR3 bases are TGTGCCACCAGCAGAGATAGGGGGCTAAATCAGCCCCAGCATTTT. This codes for CATSRDRGLNQPQHF.

The chain is built from TRBV5-1 and TRBJ2-7; 11 bases align to TRBD1. V shed 4 bases, J shed 1 base, and the junction held 4 bases outside the gene matches. Germline V gives CDR1 SGHRS, CDR2 YFSETQ. The length of the CDR3 is 15 residues. Here the CDR3 DNA reads TGCGCCAGCAGCCTCGGGGACAGGGGGTCCTACGAGCAGTACTTC. As protein: CASSLGDRGSYEQYF.

The DNA of the CDR3 is TGCGCCAGCAGCGCATTGACTCAAGAGGTTTTCTTT. It translates to CASSALTQEVFF. This rearrangement joins TRBV5-1 to TRBJ1-1; no clear D gene. The V end lost 4 bases, the J end lost 13 bases, and 17 bases lay between the germline ends. This CDR3 has 12 amino acids. Germline assignment: CDR1 SGHRS and CDR2 YFSETQ.

The genes are TRBV25-1 and TRBJ2-7, with no clear D. V dropped 8 bases and J dropped 2 bases, with 10 bases sitting between them. The CDR3 spans 12 residues. Germline V gene data show CDR1 as MGHDK and CDR2 as SYGVNS. As DNA, the CDR3 is TGTGCCAGCCCCTACCAGGCCTACGAGCAGTACTTC. Translation gives CASPYQAYEQYF.

This clone was seen a single time. The chain is built from TRBV11-2 and TRBJ1-6, with 9 bases identical to TRBD1. V gave up 5 bases and J gave up 7 bases; unmatched junction bases: 3. The CDR3 totals 14 residues. Per germline, CDR1 SGHAT and CDR2 FQNNGV. The CDR3 here is CASSTGTGNSPLHF. DNA of the CDR3: TGTGCCAGCAGCACAGGGACAGGGAATTCACCCCTCCACTTT.

The rearrangement uses TRBV19 and TRBJ2-7; D may be TRBD1 (6 bases). The CDR3 is 12 residues long. Germline-derived CDR1 and CDR2 are LNHDA and SQIVND (reference sequence). Trimming removed 6 bases from V and 6 bases from J, with 12 bases in between. CDR3 DNA sequence: TGTGCCAGTAGCTCTACAGGGTCCGAGCAGTACTTC. It translates to CASSSTGSEQYF. The variable domain in full, completed from reference TRBV19 and TRBJ2-7, reads DGGITQSPKYLFRKEGQNVTLSCEQNLNHDAMYWYRQDPGQGLRLIYYSQIVNDFQKGDIAEGYSVSREKKESFPLTVTSAQKNPTAFYLCASSSTGSEQYFGPGTRLTVT.

V and J are TRBV7-6 and TRBJ2-1; 12 bases align to TRBD2. J was trimmed by 8 bases and V by 0 bases; bases with no gene match: 8. Germline lookup yields CDR1 SGHVS and CDR2 FNYEAQ. The CDR3 consists of 17 residues. The CDR3 sequence: CASSLAASGGGGYEQFF. DNA for the CDR3: TGTGCCAGCAGCTTAGCGGCTAGCGGGGGGGGAGGCTATGAGCAGTTCTTC.